The next 12 T cell receptor beta chains were all read from a single sample in a study of cytomegalovirus exposure and HLA in healthy donors. PCR involved 60 Vbeta and 13 Jbeta primers. Sequenced by immunoSEQ multiplex PCR; TCRdb stores in-frame clones only, minus some. In the table there are some 110,000 clones, 80% of which are singletons. The sequenced sample consisted of PBMCs. These receptors were collected from a man aged 30 to 39 in good health and CMV-seropositive.

This clone showed up just once. This chain connects TRBV4-1 to TRBJ2-7; D gene unclear. Trimming took 1 base from V and 1 from J, leaving 8 bases between them. Germline V gives CDR1 MGHRA, CDR2 YSYEKL. The CDR3 contains 14 residues. The CDR3 loop reads CASSQVYQSYEQYF. The CDR3, as DNA: TGCGCCAGCAGCCAAGTCTACCAATCCTACGAGCAGTACTTC.

The chain has TRBV27 and TRBJ1-1; TRBD1 matches at 7 bases. This CDR3 contains 14 residues. V gave up 9 bases and J gave up 2 bases; unmatched junction bases: 9. Germline values: CDR1 MNHEY, CDR2 SMNVEV (reference sequence). The CDR3 reads CARYNDRDNTEAFF. CDR3 nucleotides: TGTGCCAGATACAACGACAGGGATAACACTGAAGCTTTCTTT.

This clone was seen a few times. V gene TRBV4-2 combines with J gene TRBJ1-2, with a weak D call TRBD1 (5 bases). CDR3 length: 14 amino acids. CDR1 is LGHNA, CDR2 YNFKEQ, per germline. Trimming cost V 2 bases and J 7 bases, with 14 bases left between them. The CDR3 reads CASSQPPGRGGYTF. CDR3 coding DNA: TGTGCCAGCAGCCAACCACCAGGGCGGGGTGGCTACACCTTC.

The chain recombines TRBV30 with TRBJ2-4; D is possibly TRBD2 (5 bases). V was clipped by 0 bases and J by 13 bases, with 10 bases between them. The CDR3 contains 11 residues. Per the germline V gene, CDR1 is GTSNPN and CDR2 is SVGIG (reference sequence). CDR3 amino acids: CAWSVGVRQYF. Written as DNA, the CDR3 is TGTGCCTGGAGTGTCGGGGTACGACAGTACTTC.

V is TRBV19 and J is TRBJ2-6; the match to TRBD2 covers 11 bases. The germline V gene has CDR1 LNHDA and CDR2 SQIVND (reference sequence). V was pared by 7 bases and J by 0 bases, with 8 bases of the junction left unmatched. This CDR3 has 18 amino acids. The CDR3 loop is CASIPTSGVFSGANVLTF. The DNA of the CDR3 is TGTGCCAGTATCCCGACTAGCGGGGTTTTCTCTGGGGCCAACGTCCTGACTTTC. Full variable domain (missing parts from reference TRBV19 and TRBJ2-6): DGGITQSPKYLFRKEGQNVTLSCEQNLNHDAMYWYRQDPGQGLRLIYYSQIVNDFQKGDIAEGYSVSREKKESFPLTVTSAQKNPTAFYLCASIPTSGVFSGANVLTFGAGSRLTVL.

This sequence joins TRBV2 and TRBJ2-1; 10 nucleotides agree with TRBD2. The CDR3 runs to 16 residues. The V gene end was trimmed by 2 bases and the J gene end by 12 bases; junction bases not matched to a gene: 13. CDR1 is SNHLY and CDR2 is FYNNEI in the germline V gene. The CDR3 DNA is TGTGCCAGCAGTGAACGTAGGGCTAGCGGGGGTTCGGGGCAGTTCTTC. This gives the protein CASSERRASGGSGQFF.

This clone was picked up a small number of times. The V and J genes are TRBV19 and TRBJ1-4, with 8 bases aligning to TRBD1. The germline V gene encodes CDR1 LNHDA and CDR2 SQIVND (reference sequence). The ends lost 5 bases at V and 7 bases at J; junction bases unmatched: 6. The CDR3 has 14 residues. The CDR3 loop is CASSRDRGVEKLFF. CDR3 nucleotides: TGTGCCAGTAGTCGTGACAGGGGAGTTGAAAAACTGTTTTTT.

The V and J genes are TRBV6-1 and TRBJ2-3; D gene uncertain. V lost 5 bases to trimming and J lost 3 bases, with 6 bases between them. The CDR3 extends over 12 amino acids. The V gene's germline CDR1 is MNHNS and CDR2 SASEGT. DNA for the CDR3: TGTGCCAGCAGTTTCAGTACAGATACGCAGTATTTT. It yields the protein CASSFSTDTQYF.

This clone was detected only a few times. The V gene is TRBV4-3, the J gene TRBJ2-5; perhaps TRBD1 as D (6 bases). This CDR3 spans 15 amino acids. V lost 1 base and J 7 bases, leaving 16 bases between the germline ends. Germline V gene sequence: CDR1 LGHNA, CDR2 YSLEER. The CDR3 DNA is TGCGCCAGCAGCCAAGGGACAGAGTCCCGAGGGACCCAGTACTTC. It yields the protein CASSQGTESRGTQYF.

CDR3 protein: CAISVSGQGRRNEQFF. The CDR3 coding sequence is TGTGCCATCAGTGTCTCGGGACAGGGCCGCCGCAATGAGCAGTTCTTC. J is TRBJ2-1 and V is TRBV10-3, with 9 bases matching TRBD1. This CDR3 spans 16 amino acids. Germline V CDR1 and CDR2: ENHRY, SYGVKD. The trim removed 4 bases at V and 6 bases at J, leaving 10 bases unmatched.

CDR3 residues: CASSSHPTGGNTEAFF. The CDR3 nucleotides read TGTGCCAGCAGCTCACACCCGACAGGGGGTAACACTGAAGCTTTCTTT. The chain links TRBV7-3 to TRBJ1-1; 9 bases are a match to TRBD1. The CDR3 is 16 amino acids. Losses at the gene ends were 4 bases for V and 2 bases for J; bases not matched to a gene: 8. The germline V gene has CDR1 SGHTA and CDR2 FQGTGA.

V usage is TRBV5-1 and J usage is TRBJ2-5, with D maybe TRBD2 (6 bases). The CDR3 loop spans 14 amino acids. Germline values: CDR1 SGHRS, CDR2 YFSETQ. V was clipped by 4 bases and J by 3 bases, with 13 bases between them. CDR3 protein: CASSDGGGKETQYF. In nucleotides, the CDR3 is TGCGCCAGCAGCGACGGCGGAGGGAAAGAGACCCAGTACTTC.